This T cell receptor (beta chain) appears in the sequencing data of a study of graft-versus-host responses after intestinal transplantation. Sequencing was performed with immunoSEQ multiplex PCR; in TCRdb, only in-frame clones are kept and a portion is missing. The table lists 80,000 to 90,000 clones, roughly 90% of them singletons. Details on this clone: Its antigen remains unknown.

Germline-derived CDR1 and CDR2 are SGDLS and YYNGEE. This CDR3 has 14 amino acids. The V end was cut by 0 bases, the J end by 7 bases, with 13 bases between. The clonotype comes from a human donor who received an intestinal transplant. The sample here was unstimulated CD4+ T cells sorted from spleen or lymph node cells, taken before intestinal transplant. The rearrangement uses TRBV9 and TRBJ1-2, with D maybe TRBD1 (5 bases). This chain's CDR3 is CASSVAPGVSGYTF. CDR3 bases: TGTGCCAGCAGCGTAGCTCCGGGGGTCTCTGGCTACACCTTC.